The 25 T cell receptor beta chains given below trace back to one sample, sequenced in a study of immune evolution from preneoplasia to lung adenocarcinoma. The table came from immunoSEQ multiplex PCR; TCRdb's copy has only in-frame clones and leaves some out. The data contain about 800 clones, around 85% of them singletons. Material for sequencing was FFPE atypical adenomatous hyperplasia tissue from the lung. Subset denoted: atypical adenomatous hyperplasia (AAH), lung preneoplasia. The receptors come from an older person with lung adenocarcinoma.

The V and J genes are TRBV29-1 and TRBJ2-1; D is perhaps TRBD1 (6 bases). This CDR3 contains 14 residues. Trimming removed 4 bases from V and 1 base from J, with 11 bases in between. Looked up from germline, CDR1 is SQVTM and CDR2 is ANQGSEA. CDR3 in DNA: TGCAGCGTTGGAGGGGGTGGATCCTACAATGAGCAGTTCTTC. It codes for CSVGGGGSYNEQFF.

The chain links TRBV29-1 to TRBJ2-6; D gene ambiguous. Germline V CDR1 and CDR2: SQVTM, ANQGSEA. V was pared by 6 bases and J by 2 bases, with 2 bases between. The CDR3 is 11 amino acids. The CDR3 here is CSVAGANVLTF. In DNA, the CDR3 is TGCAGCGTAGCTGGGGCCAACGTCCTGACTTTC.

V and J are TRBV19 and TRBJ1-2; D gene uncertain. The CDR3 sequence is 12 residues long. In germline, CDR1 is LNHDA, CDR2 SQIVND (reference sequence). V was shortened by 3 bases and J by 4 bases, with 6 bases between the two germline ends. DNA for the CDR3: TGTGCCAGTAGTATCAGCGTCTATGGCTACACCTTC. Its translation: CASSISVYGYTF.

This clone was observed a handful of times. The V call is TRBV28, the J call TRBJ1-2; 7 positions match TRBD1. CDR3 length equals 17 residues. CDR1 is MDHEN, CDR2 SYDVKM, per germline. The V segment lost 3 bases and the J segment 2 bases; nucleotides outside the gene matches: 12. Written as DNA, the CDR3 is TGTGCCAGCAGTTTGGGGACAGACTTCAGGGGGAACTATGGCTACACCTTC. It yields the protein CASSLGTDFRGNYGYTF.

The CDR3 nucleotides read TGTGCCAGCAGGACAGGGGCTCAGCCCCAGCATTTT. Amino acids: CASRTGAQPQHF. The chain joins TRBV27 to TRBJ1-5, with TRBD1 matching over 8 bases. This CDR3 region has 12 residues. With 6 bases clipped from V and 6 bases from J, the junction kept 1 base outside the gene matches. CDR1 and CDR2 from the germline V gene are MNHEY and SMNVEV (reference sequence).

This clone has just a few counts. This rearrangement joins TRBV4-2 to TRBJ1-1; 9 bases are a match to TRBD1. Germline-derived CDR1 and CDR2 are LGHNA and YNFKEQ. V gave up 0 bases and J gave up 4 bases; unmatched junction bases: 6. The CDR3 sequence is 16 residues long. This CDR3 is CASSQEGGTGPTEAFF. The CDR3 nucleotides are TGTGCCAGCAGCCAAGAAGGTGGGACAGGGCCCACTGAAGCTTTCTTT.

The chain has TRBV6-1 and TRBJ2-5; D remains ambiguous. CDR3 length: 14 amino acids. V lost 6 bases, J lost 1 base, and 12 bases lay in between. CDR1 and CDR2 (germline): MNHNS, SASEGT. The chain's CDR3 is CASSLGTSQETQYF. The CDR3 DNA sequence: TGTGCCAGCAGCCTCGGTACCTCCCAAGAGACCCAGTACTTC.

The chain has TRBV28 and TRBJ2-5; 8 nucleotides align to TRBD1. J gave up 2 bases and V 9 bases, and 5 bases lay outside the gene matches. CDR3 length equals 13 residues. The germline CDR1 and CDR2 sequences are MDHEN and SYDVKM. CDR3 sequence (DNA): TGTGCCAGTTTACGACAGGGGCAAGAGACCCAGTACTTC. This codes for CASLRQGQETQYF.

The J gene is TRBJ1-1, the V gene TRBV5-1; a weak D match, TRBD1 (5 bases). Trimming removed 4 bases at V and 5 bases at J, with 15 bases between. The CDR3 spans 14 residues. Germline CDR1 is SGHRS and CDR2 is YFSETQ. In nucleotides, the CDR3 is TGCGCCAGCAGCGCGGGGGGGGGTTATACTGAAGCTTTCTTT. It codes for CASSAGGGYTEAFF. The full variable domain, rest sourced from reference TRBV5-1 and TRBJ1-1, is KAGVTQTPRYLIKTRGQQVTLSCSPISGHRSVSWYQQTPGQGLQFLFEYFSETQRNKGNFPGRFSGRQFSNSRSEMNVSTLELGDSALYLCASSAGGGYTEAFFGQGTRLTVV.

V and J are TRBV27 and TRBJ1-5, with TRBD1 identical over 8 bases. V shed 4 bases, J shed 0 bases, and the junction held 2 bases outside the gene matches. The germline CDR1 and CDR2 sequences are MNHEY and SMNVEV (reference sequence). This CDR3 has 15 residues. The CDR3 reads CASSSTGDSNQPQHF. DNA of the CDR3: TGTGCCAGCAGTTCGACAGGGGATAGCAATCAGCCCCAGCATTTT.

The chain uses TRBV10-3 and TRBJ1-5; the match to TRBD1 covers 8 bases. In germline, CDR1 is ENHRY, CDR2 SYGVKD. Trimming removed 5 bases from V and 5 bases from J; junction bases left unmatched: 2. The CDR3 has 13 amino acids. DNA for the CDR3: TGTGCCATCAGTAAACAGGGGGATCAGCCCCAGCATTTT. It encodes CAISKQGDQPQHF.

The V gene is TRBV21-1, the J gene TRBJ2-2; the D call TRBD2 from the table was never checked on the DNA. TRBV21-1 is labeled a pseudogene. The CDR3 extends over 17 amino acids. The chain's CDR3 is CASSKGTSGTYTGELFF. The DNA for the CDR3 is TGTGCCAGCAGCAAAGGGACTAGCGGGACGTACACCGGGGAGCTGTTTTTT.

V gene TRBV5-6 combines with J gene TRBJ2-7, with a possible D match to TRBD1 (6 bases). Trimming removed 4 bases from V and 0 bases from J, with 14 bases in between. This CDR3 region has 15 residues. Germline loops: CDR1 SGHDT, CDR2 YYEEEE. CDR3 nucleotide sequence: TGTGCCAGCAGCATGGGACATTTTAACTCCTACGAGCAGTACTTC. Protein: CASSMGHFNSYEQYF.

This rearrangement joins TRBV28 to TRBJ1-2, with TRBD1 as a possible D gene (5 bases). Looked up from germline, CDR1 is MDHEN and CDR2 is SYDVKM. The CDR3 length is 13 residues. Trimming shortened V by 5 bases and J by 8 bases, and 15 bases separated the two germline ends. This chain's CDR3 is CASSRDIGGGYTF. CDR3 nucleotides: TGTGCCAGCAGTCGAGACATTGGGGGGGGCTACACCTTC.

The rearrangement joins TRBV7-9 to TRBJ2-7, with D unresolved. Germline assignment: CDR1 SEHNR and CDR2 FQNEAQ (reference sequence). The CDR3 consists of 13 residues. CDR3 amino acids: CGGRSESSYEQYF. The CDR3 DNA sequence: TGTGGCGGACGGAGCGAGAGCTCCTACGAGCAGTACTTC.

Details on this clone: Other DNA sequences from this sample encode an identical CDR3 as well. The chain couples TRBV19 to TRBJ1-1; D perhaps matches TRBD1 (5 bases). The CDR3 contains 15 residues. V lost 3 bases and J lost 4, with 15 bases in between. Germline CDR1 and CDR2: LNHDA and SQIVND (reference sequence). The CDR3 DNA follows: TGTGCCAGTAGTATCGGGGGAGGGTACGGCACTGAAGCTTTCTTT. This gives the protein CASSIGGGYGTEAFF. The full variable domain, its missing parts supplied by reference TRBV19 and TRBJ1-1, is DGGITQSPKYLFRKEGQNVTLSCEQNLNHDAMYWYRQDPGQGLRLIYYSQIVNDFQKGDIAEGYSVSREKKESFPLTVTSAQKNPTAFYLCASSIGGGYGTEAFFGQGTRLTVV.

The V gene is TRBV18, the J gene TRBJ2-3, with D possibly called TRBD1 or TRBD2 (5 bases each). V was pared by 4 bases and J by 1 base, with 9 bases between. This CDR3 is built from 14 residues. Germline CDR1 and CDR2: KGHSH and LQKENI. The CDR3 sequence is CASSQGRGTDTQYF. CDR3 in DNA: TGTGCCAGCTCACAGGGGCGGGGCACAGATACGCAGTATTTT.

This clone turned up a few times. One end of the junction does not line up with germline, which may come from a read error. In nucleotides, the CDR3 is TGCGCCAGCAGTGAACGGTTTGGGTGGGAGCTGTTCTTC. Protein sequence: CASSERFGWELFF. The J gene is TRBJ2-1, the V gene TRBV10-1; a weak D match, TRBD2 (5 bases). The germline V gene encodes CDR1 WNHNN and CDR2 SYGVQD (reference sequence). This CDR3 region has 13 residues.

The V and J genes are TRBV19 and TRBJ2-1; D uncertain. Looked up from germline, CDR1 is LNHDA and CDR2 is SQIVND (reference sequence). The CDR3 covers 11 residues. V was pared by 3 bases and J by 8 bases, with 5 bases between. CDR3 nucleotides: TGTGCCAGTAGTATGGGCTATGAGCAGTTCTTC. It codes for CASSMGYEQFF.

CDR3 nucleotides: TGTGCCAGCAGCTTAGAGATGGGTCGGGGCGGGGAGCTGTTTTTT. As protein: CASSLEMGRGGELFF. The rearrangement links TRBV7-8 to TRBJ2-2, with a tentative D call TRBD2 (5 bases). The CDR3 sequence is 15 residues long. Trimming pared 1 base from V and 7 bases from J, leaving 13 bases between. Germline V gene data show CDR1 as SGHVS and CDR2 as FQNEAQ.

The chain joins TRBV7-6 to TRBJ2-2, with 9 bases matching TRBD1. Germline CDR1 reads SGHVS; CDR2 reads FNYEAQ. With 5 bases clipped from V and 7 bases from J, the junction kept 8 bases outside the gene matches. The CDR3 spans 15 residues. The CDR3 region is CASSRTGESGGELFF. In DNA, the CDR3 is TGTGCCAGCAGCCGGACAGGGGAGTCCGGCGGGGAGCTGTTTTTT. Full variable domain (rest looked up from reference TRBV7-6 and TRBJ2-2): GAGVSQSPRYKVTKRGQDVALRCDPISGHVSLYWYRQALGQGPEFLTYFNYEAQQDKSGLPNDRFSAERPEGSISTLTIQRTEQRDSAMYRCASSRTGESGGELFFGEGSRLTVL.

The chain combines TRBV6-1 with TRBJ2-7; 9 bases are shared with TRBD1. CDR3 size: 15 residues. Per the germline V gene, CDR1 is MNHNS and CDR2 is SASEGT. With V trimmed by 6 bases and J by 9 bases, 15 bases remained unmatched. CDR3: CASRGDRVAISGQYF. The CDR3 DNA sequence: TGTGCCAGCAGAGGGGACAGGGTTGCTATCAGTGGGCAGTACTTC.

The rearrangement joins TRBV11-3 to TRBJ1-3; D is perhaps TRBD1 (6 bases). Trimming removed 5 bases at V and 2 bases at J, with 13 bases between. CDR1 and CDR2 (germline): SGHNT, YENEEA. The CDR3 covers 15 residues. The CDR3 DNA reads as TGTGCCAGCAGCCCGGGGCAGGGGCCTGGAAACACCATATATTTT. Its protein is CASSPGQGPGNTIYF.

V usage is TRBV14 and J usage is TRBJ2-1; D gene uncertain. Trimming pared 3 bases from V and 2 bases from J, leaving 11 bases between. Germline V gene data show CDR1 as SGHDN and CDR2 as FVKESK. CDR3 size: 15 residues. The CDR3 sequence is CASSQENPTYNEQFF. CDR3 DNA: TGTGCCAGCAGCCAGGAAAACCCTACCTACAATGAGCAGTTCTTC.

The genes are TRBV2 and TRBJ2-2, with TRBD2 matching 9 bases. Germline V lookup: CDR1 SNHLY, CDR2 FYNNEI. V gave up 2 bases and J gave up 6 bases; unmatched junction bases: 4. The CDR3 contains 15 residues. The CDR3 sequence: CASSERSGSSGELFF. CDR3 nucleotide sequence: TGTGCCAGCAGTGAACGTAGCGGGAGCTCCGGGGAGCTGTTTTTT.